This TCR beta chain emerged from a study of blood T cell repertoires in COVID-19. Clones were sequenced by immunoSEQ multiplex PCR, and TCRdb holds only the in-frame ones, with some missing. The sample lists about 240,000 clones, over 75% occurring once. CDR3 length: 13 residues. Unmatched junction bases numbered 7, after V lost 6 bases and J lost 7 bases. Germline V gene data show CDR1 as SNHLY and CDR2 as FYNNEI. This clonotype was obtained from a man aged 45-65 years with COVID-19, enrolled during active disease. The chain joins TRBV2 to TRBJ2-7; 9 bases line up with TRBD1. Sequences were obtained from peripheral blood. For the CDR3, the DNA is TGTGCCAGCAGGGGACAGGGCTCCCAGGAGCAGTACTTC. Amino acid sequence: CASRGQGSQEQYF.